These 26 T cell receptor beta chains originate from one sample sequenced in a study of patients and donors after allogeneic stem cell transplantation. TCRdb recomputed calls from the RT-PCR reads with MiXCR, one row per CDR3 protein. This table has over 150,000 distinct CDR3 sequences, 30% appearing once. The sample taken for sequencing was blood, either unsorted or a sorted T cell fraction (not recorded which). The source is a human donor who was either an allogeneic HSCT recipient or a stem cell or donor lymphocyte infusion donor (not recorded which). It is not recorded whose cells these are; they may come from a transplant donor.

The CDR3 is CSARDSQGPDTQYF. CDR3 DNA sequence: TGCAGTGCTAGAGATTCCCAGGGCCCAGATACGCAGTATTTT. The rearrangement links TRBV20-1 to TRBJ2-3; a weak D match, TRBD1 (5 bases). Per the germline V gene, CDR1 is DFQATT and CDR2 is SNEGSKA (reference sequence). The CDR3 contains 14 residues. Trimming removed 0 bases at V and 4 bases at J, with 11 bases between.

This clonotype has just a few counts. V usage is TRBV2 and J usage is TRBJ2-3; 14 nucleotides match TRBD2. Germline-derived CDR1 and CDR2 are SNHLY and FYNNEI. This CDR3 spans 16 amino acids. After removal of 7 bases from V and 4 bases from J, the junction contained 7 bases not matched to a gene. The CDR3 sequence is CASIRGTSGSADTQYF. The CDR3 bases are TGTGCCAGCATCAGAGGGACTAGCGGGAGCGCAGATACGCAGTATTTT.

The chain is built from TRBV7-2 and TRBJ2-5; D might be TRBD1 (6 bases). CDR1 is SGHTA and CDR2 is FQGNSA in the germline V gene. This CDR3 comprises 15 residues. The V and J ends lost 6 bases and 4 bases respectively, with 18 bases between them. The CDR3 region has the DNA TGTGCCAGCAGTTACGACTACAGGGACCCAGAGACCCAGTACTTC. Translating gives CASSYDYRDPETQYF.

This sequence joins TRBV5-1 and TRBJ2-3, with D possibly TRBD1 on 6 matching bases. The CDR3 has 15 residues. Germline CDR1 is SGHRS and CDR2 is YFSETQ. V lost 4 bases to trimming and J lost 1 base, with 13 bases between them. CDR3 loop: CASSPQGTGTDTQYF. In DNA, the CDR3 is TGCGCCAGCAGCCCGCAGGGGACCGGCACAGATACGCAGTATTTT. The full variable domain, rest sourced from reference TRBV5-1 and TRBJ2-3, is KAGVTQTPRYLIKTRGQQVTLSCSPISGHRSVSWYQQTPGQGLQFLFEYFSETQRNKGNFPGRFSGRQFSNSRSEMNVSTLELGDSALYLCASSPQGTGTDTQYFGPGTRLTVL.

The V call is TRBV2, the J call TRBJ2-3; 7 bases line up with TRBD2. The junction had 11 bases not matched to a gene; V was cut back by 8 bases and J by 3 bases. There are 15 residues in the CDR3. CDR1 is SNHLY and CDR2 is FYNNEI in the germline V gene. The DNA of the CDR3 is TGTGCCAGCCTTACTAGCGCCGACGGAACAGATACGCAGTATTTT. Amino acids: CASLTSADGTDTQYF.

This clonotype came up a few times. The V and J genes are TRBV7-2 and TRBJ2-2, with D maybe TRBD2 (6 bases). Looked up from germline, CDR1 is SGHTA and CDR2 is FQGNSA. Trimming took off 1 base at V and 6 bases at J, with 9 bases between the two ends. The CDR3 consists of 14 residues. The CDR3 DNA reads as TGTGCCAGCAGCTTAGTGGAGGGACCCGGGGAGCTGTTTTTT. The encoded protein is CASSLVEGPGELFF. Together with reference TRBV7-2 and TRBJ2-2, the CDR3 gives the full variable domain: GAGVSQSPSNKVTEKGKDVELRCDPISGHTALYWYRQSLGQGLEFLIYFQGNSAPDKSGLPSDRFSAERTGGSVSTLTIQRTQQEDSAVYLCASSLVEGPGELFFGEGSRLTVL.

V gene TRBV12-3 or TRBV12-4 combines with J gene TRBJ2-1; 9 nucleotides match TRBD2. With 7 bases clipped from V and 12 bases from J, the junction kept 16 bases outside the gene matches. The CDR3 extends over 15 amino acids. The CDR3 sequence: CASISSWASGEGQFF. The DNA for the CDR3 is TGTGCCAGCATCTCCTCATGGGCTAGCGGGGAAGGGCAGTTCTTC.

In its sample, this clonotype was seen a few times. This chain uses TRBV6-1 with TRBJ1-1; a weak D match, TRBD1 (5 bases). In germline, CDR1 is MNHNS, CDR2 SASEGT. Between the trimmed V and J ends, which lost 4 bases and 4 bases, there was a span of 13 bases. The CDR3 is 14 amino acids. In nucleotides, the CDR3 is TGTGCCAGCAGTGGTCTTTGGGGGGGCACTGAAGCTTTCTTT. It translates to CASSGLWGGTEAFF.

The DNA for the CDR3 is TGTGCCAGCAGAAAGCCGGGACTCAAGACCGGGGAGCTGTTTTTT. Its translation is CASRKPGLKTGELFF. The chain employs TRBV6-5 and TRBJ2-2; TRBD2 is a possible D gene (6 bases). The CDR3 loop spans 15 amino acids. From germline, CDR1 is MNHEY and CDR2 SVGAGI. V lost 6 bases to trimming and J lost 5 bases, with 16 bases between them.

The rearrangement joins TRBV10-2 to TRBJ2-3, with TRBD2 matching 7 bases. J gave up 4 bases and V 6 bases, and 10 bases lay outside the gene matches. There are 15 residues in the CDR3. From germline, CDR1 is WSHSY and CDR2 SAAADI. The CDR3 loop reads CASSPLGEGPDTQYF. The DNA for the CDR3 is TGCGCCAGCAGCCCCCTGGGGGAGGGCCCAGATACGCAGTATTTT.

This clonotype has just a few counts. The J gene is TRBJ2-3, the V gene TRBV7-2; 13 bases match TRBD2. CDR3 length equals 17 residues. Germline CDR1 is SGHTA and CDR2 is FQGNSA. With 4 bases clipped from V and 6 bases from J, the junction kept 10 bases outside the gene matches. This CDR3 reads CASSSTSGRVLFDTQYF. In DNA, the CDR3 is TGTGCCAGCAGCTCAACTAGCGGGAGGGTCCTTTTCGATACGCAGTATTTT.

This clonotype was observed once. The V gene is TRBV10-3, the J gene TRBJ2-1; 12 nucleotides match TRBD2. Germline V gives CDR1 ENHRY, CDR2 SYGVKD. The CDR3 length is 16 residues. The V and J ends lost 4 bases and 2 bases, in that order; junction bases with no gene match: 3. The CDR3 nucleotides are TGTGCCATCAGTGTGACTAGCGGGAGCACCTACAATGAGCAGTTCTTC. Its translation: CAISVTSGSTYNEQFF.

Concerning this clonotype: Compared with germline, one end of the junction differs, possibly owing to a read error. This sequence joins TRBV20-1 and TRBJ1-2; tentatively, D is TRBD1 (6 bases). The CDR3 totals 11 residues. Germline lookup yields CDR1 DFQATT and CDR2 SNEGSKA (reference sequence). The DNA for the CDR3 is TGCTGTGCTCCCAGGGGTCGTGGCTACACCTTC. It encodes CCAPRGRGYTF.

This clonotype was counted many times. The chain uses TRBV6-5 and TRBJ1-1; D might be TRBD1 (5 bases). Germline V gene lookup returns CDR1 MNHEY and CDR2 SVGAGI. The CDR3 is 16 amino acids. Trimming left V 0 bases short and J 6 bases short, with 17 bases between. The CDR3 DNA reads TGTGCCAGCAGTTACTCGAGCGGCCCGGGGGTTGCTGAAGCTTTCTTT. This sequence encodes CASSYSSGPGVAEAFF.

This clonotype has a handful of counts. V and J are TRBV15 and TRBJ1-2; 7 bases align to TRBD1. V was pared by 3 bases and J by 2 bases, with 9 bases of the junction left unmatched. CDR3 length: 16 amino acids. Germline V CDR1 and CDR2: LNHNV, YYDKDF (reference sequence). The CDR3 reads CATSRDRPLSNYGYTF. In DNA, the CDR3 is TGTGCCACCAGCAGGGACAGGCCACTTTCCAACTATGGCTACACCTTC.

This clonotype was picked up a small number of times. This rearrangement joins TRBV5-1 to TRBJ2-5, with 8 bases aligning to TRBD1. The length of the CDR3 is 14 residues. Germline lookup yields CDR1 SGHRS and CDR2 YFSETQ. After removal of 3 bases from V and 5 bases from J, the junction contained 6 bases not matched to a gene. The CDR3 DNA reads as TGCGCCAGCAGCTCTCAGGGGGCTCGGGAGACCCAGTACTTC. Protein sequence: CASSSQGARETQYF.

This CDR3 is CATSRDRAEAFF. Here the CDR3 DNA reads TGTGCCACCAGCAGGGACAGGGCAGAAGCTTTCTTT. The V and J genes are TRBV15 and TRBJ1-1; 8 bases map to TRBD1. The J segment lost 8 bases and the V segment lost 3 bases, leaving 2 bases of the junction unmatched. The CDR3 runs to 12 residues. Per the germline V gene, CDR1 is LNHNV and CDR2 is YYDKDF (reference sequence).

Comment on this clonotype: At one boundary the junction diverges from the germline segment, which might be a read error. This chain connects TRBV25-1 to TRBJ1-2, with D uncertain. The CDR3 consists of 15 residues. Germline V lookup: CDR1 MGHDK, CDR2 SYGVNS. The CDR3 is CASGEYIGRHYGYTF. The CDR3 DNA follows: TGTGCCAGCGGTGAATATATAGGGAGGCACTATGGCTACACCTTC.

The rearrangement links TRBV20-1 to TRBJ2-7; TRBD2 matches at 10 bases. The CDR3 consists of 17 residues. V gave up 5 bases and J gave up 4 bases; unmatched junction bases: 17. Germline lookup yields CDR1 DFQATT and CDR2 SNEGSKA (reference sequence). The CDR3 region has the DNA TGCAGTGCTTACGCCGGGCTAGCGGGAGTGGGGCCGTACGAGCAGTACTTC. Its translation is CSAYAGLAGVGPYEQYF.

The rearrangement links TRBV29-1 to TRBJ1-2; TRBD1 is a possible D gene (5 bases). CDR3 size: 12 residues. V shed 7 bases and J shed 4 bases, with 13 bases lying between them. Germline assignment: CDR1 SQVTM and CDR2 ANQGSEA. CDR3 DNA sequence: TGCAGCGCTTCGGGGGGAAGCTATGGCTACACCTTC. This gives the protein CSASGGSYGYTF.

Points on this clonotype: As the CDR3 is not closed by the conserved phenylalanine or tryptophan, this likely results from a read error. This rearrangement joins TRBV7-9 to TRBJ2-3; D gene unclear. V lost 5 bases and J lost 6, with 9 bases in between. CDR1 is SEHNR and CDR2 is FQNEAQ in the germline V gene (reference sequence). CDR3 size: 12 residues. CDR3: CASSPRRDTQYL. The CDR3 region has the DNA TGTGCCAGCAGCCCCCGACGGGATACGCAGTATTTG.

This clonotype appeared a single time. The chain recombines TRBV12-3 or TRBV12-4 with TRBJ2-7; D may match TRBD1 or TRBD2 (5 bases each). This CDR3 contains 13 residues. Trimming shortened V by 8 bases and J by 7 bases, and 18 bases separated the two germline ends. Here the CDR3 reads CASAGGRFVEQYF. The CDR3 coding sequence is TGTGCCAGCGCTGGGGGTAGATTCGTAGAGCAGTACTTC.

In its sample, this clonotype was seen a few times. This chain links TRBV12-3 or TRBV12-4 with TRBJ1-2; 9 nucleotides align to TRBD1. The length of the CDR3 is 17 residues. V was clipped by 5 bases and J by 4 bases; unmatched bases: 14. CDR3 bases: TGTGCCAGCAGTCACCCTTTAACAGGGGGCTGGGCCTATGGCTACACCTTC. This translates into CASSHPLTGGWAYGYTF.

The genes are TRBV19 and TRBJ1-5; D possibly corresponds to TRBD1 (5 bases). Per the germline V gene, CDR1 is LNHDA and CDR2 is SQIVND (reference sequence). With 4 bases removed from V and 1 base from J, the gap between germline ends came to 11 bases. This CDR3 is built from 15 residues. Here the CDR3 reads CASSRAGRSNQPQHF. CDR3 in DNA: TGTGCCAGTAGTAGGGCAGGGAGAAGCAATCAGCCCCAGCATTTT.

A few counts support this clonotype. The chain links TRBV28 to TRBJ2-4; perhaps TRBD1 as D (6 bases). Germline loops: CDR1 MDHEN, CDR2 SYDVKM. The CDR3 is 16 amino acids. V was clipped by 3 bases and J by 0 bases, with 12 bases between them. CDR3 coding DNA: TGTGCCAGCAGTTTTCCAGGACAGCTAGCCAAAAACATTCAGTACTTC. It encodes CASSFPGQLAKNIQYF. Complete variable domain (other parts from reference TRBV28 and TRBJ2-4): DVKVTQSSRYLVKRTGEKVFLECVQDMDHENMFWYRQDPGLGLRLIYFSYDVKMKEKGDIPEGYSVSREKKERFSLILESASTNQTSMYLCASSFPGQLAKNIQYFGAGTRLSVL.

This sequence joins TRBV6-6 and TRBJ2-3, with D tentatively TRBD2 (5 bases). Trimming removed 11 bases from V and 6 bases from J, with 21 bases in between. CDR3 length: 14 amino acids. Germline CDR1 is MNHNY and CDR2 is SVGAGI (reference sequence). CDR3 in amino acids: CAAPPAEALDTQYF. The CDR3 region has the DNA TGTGCCGCCCCCCCAGCGGAGGCCCTTGATACGCAGTATTTT.